This T cell receptor beta chain is drawn from a study of cytomegalovirus exposure and HLA in healthy donors. Study results and caveats: Earlier findings revealed that most TCR beta V segments proved productive either about 87% or about 30% of the time. Investigators reported over 150 TCR beta chains as tied to cytomegalovirus.

The CDR3 extends over 16 amino acids. CDR1 and CDR2 from the germline V gene are SGDLS and YYNGEE. Trimming shortened V by 0 bases and J by 5 bases, and 17 bases separated the two germline ends. Amplification used 60 Vbeta primers and 13 Jbeta primers. Original methodology: An analysis that came later counted some 85 million unique TCR beta chains, around 12 million shared. Assay: immunoSEQ multiplex PCR; the TCRdb copy retains only in-frame clones and omits some. Clone size and V and J calls were adopted from that table, with D and trimming inferred from the DNA. The data contain some 110,000 clones, over 75% of them singletons. This clone was seen a few times. The antigen is unknown.

The sequencing input was PBMCs. V and J are TRBV9 and TRBJ2-5; possible D gene TRBD2, 6 bases. This receptor was taken from a young woman in good health and CMV-seropositive. The CDR3 region is CASSVGLLEAGETQYF. DNA of the CDR3: TGTGCCAGCAGCGTAGGTCTCCTAGAGGCGGGGGAGACCCAGTACTTC. Variable domain in full (rest from reference TRBV9 and TRBJ2-5): DSGVTQTPKHLITATGQRVTLRCSPRSGDLSVYWYQQSLDQGLQFLIQYYNGEERAKGNILERFSAQQFPDLHSELNLSSLELGDSALYFCASSVGLLEAGETQYFGPGTRLLVL.